The 9 T cell receptor beta chains below all came from one sample that was sequenced in a study of early T cells in non-severe SARS-CoV-2 infection. From the 5' RACE reads, TCRdb called clonotypes with MiXCR, one entry per CDR3 protein. Of roughly 81,000 distinct CDR3 sequences in the sample, roughly an eighth were seen once. Sequenced input: whole blood. These TCRs come from an adult who was a healthcare worker with PCR-confirmed SARS-CoV-2 infection or an uninfected control (not recorded which).

The gene calls are TRBV30 and TRBJ2-2; no clear D gene. The V end lost 4 bases, the J end lost 5 bases, and 14 bases lay between the germline ends. CDR1 and CDR2 (germline): GTSNPN, SVGIG (reference sequence). CDR3 length: 14 amino acids. This CDR3 reads CAWIRRHGTGELFF. Here the CDR3 DNA reads TGTGCCTGGATACGTCGACATGGAACCGGGGAGCTGTTTTTT.

The chain has TRBV5-1 and TRBJ1-6; 10 positions agree with TRBD1. This CDR3 comprises 15 residues. With V trimmed by 0 bases and J by 10 bases, 4 bases remained unmatched. Germline V lookup: CDR1 SGHRS, CDR2 YFSETQ. The CDR3 DNA reads as TGCGCCAGCAGCTTGGTTGGGACAGGGGAATCACCCCTCCACTTT. Translating gives CASSLVGTGESPLHF. The complete variable domain, with remaining parts taken from reference TRBV5-1 and TRBJ1-6, reads KAGVTQTPRYLIKTRGQQVTLSCSPISGHRSVSWYQQTPGQGLQFLFEYFSETQRNKGNFPGRFSGRQFSNSRSEMNVSTLELGDSALYLCASSLVGTGESPLHFGNGTRLTVT.

This clonotype was found a few times. V and J are TRBV7-9 and TRBJ1-4, with D perhaps matching TRBD1 (5 bases). Germline V gene data show CDR1 as SEHNR and CDR2 as FQNEAQ (reference sequence). Trimming stripped 5 bases from V and 5 bases from J, with 15 bases between. The CDR3 is made up of 15 amino acids. The CDR3 spells CASSLGGTANEKLFF. In DNA, the CDR3 is TGTGCCAGCAGCCTGGGCGGGACGGCCAATGAAAAACTGTTTTTT.

This chain uses TRBV15 with TRBJ1-2, with D perhaps matching TRBD1 (6 bases). Trimming removed 0 bases at V and 2 bases at J, with 16 bases between. Germline-derived CDR1 and CDR2 are LNHNV and YYDKDF (reference sequence). The CDR3 totals 17 residues. As DNA, the CDR3 is TGTGCCACCAGCAGAGATTTACGGCGGACAGAGAACTATGGCTACACCTTC. Protein sequence: CATSRDLRRTENYGYTF. Using reference TRBV15 and TRBJ1-2 for the parts outside the CDR3, the full variable domain is DAMVIQNPRYQVTQFGKPVTLSCSQTLNHNVMYWYQQKSSQAPKLLFHYYDKDFNNEADTPDNFQSRRPNTSFCFLDIRSPGLGDTAMYLCATSRDLRRTENYGYTFGSGTRLTVV.

This clonotype was seen repeatedly, ten times or more. V is TRBV7-9 and J is TRBJ2-1; D tentatively reads TRBD1 or TRBD2 (5 bases each). CDR1 SEHNR and CDR2 FQNEAQ come from the germline V gene (reference sequence). CDR3 length: 14 amino acids. The germline V and J ends were trimmed by 4 bases and 6 bases, with 13 bases remaining between them. The CDR3 sequence: CASSSEGLRNEQFF. CDR3 in DNA: TGTGCCAGCAGCTCCGAGGGGCTTCGCAATGAGCAGTTCTTC.

The chain is built from TRBV29-1 and TRBJ2-1, with TRBD2 matching over 13 bases. The V gene end was trimmed by 8 bases and the J gene end by 3 bases; junction bases not matched to a gene: 4. From germline, CDR1 is SQVTM and CDR2 ANQGSEA. The CDR3 length is 14 residues. The DNA of the CDR3 is TGCAGCCCGCGACTAGCGGGAGGCTACAATGAGCAGTTCTTC. Its translation: CSPRLAGGYNEQFF.

This clonotype has only a few counts. V and J are TRBV29-1 and TRBJ2-1; unclear D gene. This CDR3 has 12 amino acids. Germline CDR1 and CDR2: SQVTM and ANQGSEA. With 6 bases removed from V and 0 bases from J, the gap between germline ends came to 6 bases. The CDR3 DNA is TGCAGCGTCCGCCTCTCCTACAATGAGCAGTTCTTC. This gives the protein CSVRLSYNEQFF.

This clonotype was counted at least ten times. This sequence joins TRBV5-1 and TRBJ2-7, with D possibly being TRBD2 (6 bases). Trimming took 5 bases from V and 2 from J, leaving 14 bases between them. Germline values: CDR1 SGHRS, CDR2 YFSETQ. The CDR3 contains 14 residues. The CDR3 reads CASRRRAGPYEQYF. The CDR3 nucleotides are TGCGCCAGCAGAAGGAGGGCCGGTCCCTACGAGCAGTACTTC. Complete variable domain (other parts from reference TRBV5-1 and TRBJ2-7): KAGVTQTPRYLIKTRGQQVTLSCSPISGHRSVSWYQQTPGQGLQFLFEYFSETQRNKGNFPGRFSGRQFSNSRSEMNVSTLELGDSALYLCASRRRAGPYEQYFGPGTRLTVT.

This clonotype was seen repeatedly, ten times or more. The chain employs TRBV14 and TRBJ2-1, with 9 bases that match TRBD2. Germline CDR1 SGHDN, CDR2 FVKESK. With 5 bases clipped from V and 1 base from J, the junction kept 0 bases outside the gene matches. This CDR3 region has 14 residues. Written as DNA, the CDR3 is TGTGCCAGCAGCGGACTAGCGTCCTACAATGAGCAGTTCTTC. Its protein is CASSGLASYNEQFF. Full variable domain (remainder filled in from reference TRBV14 and TRBJ2-1): EAGVTQFPSHSVIEKGQTVTLRCDPISGHDNLYWYRRVMGKEIKFLLHFVKESKQDESGMPNNRFLAERTGGTYSTLKVQPAELEDSGVYFCASSGLASYNEQFFGPGTRLTVL.